This T cell receptor (beta chain) was obtained from a study of shared clonotypes between healthy human individuals. Study findings and constraints: It was observed that about 5% of naive CD4 clonotypes were shared across several donors. Donor clonotype sharing was expected to depend on sequencing depth.

This was a deep-level run. The table came from immunoSEQ multiplex PCR; TCRdb's copy has only in-frame clones and leaves some out. The repertoire has about 1,900,000 clones, about 94% of them found once; the top ten carry around 1.2%. J was trimmed by 4 bases and V by 6 bases; bases with no gene match: 8. There are 13 residues in the CDR3. Germline CDR1 reads SQVTM; CDR2 reads ANQGSEA. Selected positively for CCR7 and CD45RO-negative, naive CD8 cells excluded terminally differentiated effector memory CD45RA+ cells. A remark on this clone: As yet, its antigen is unknown.

The V and J genes are TRBV29-1 and TRBJ2-5; 7 nucleotides agree with TRBD1. This TCR came from a man between 18 and 35 years old in good health. Sequenced material: naive CD8+ T cells sorted from blood. The CDR3 spells CSVAPGQRETQYF. The CDR3 DNA reads as TGCAGCGTGGCTCCGGGACAGAGAGAGACCCAGTACTTC.